The rows below give T cell receptor beta chains drawn from one sample of a study of T cells in localized non-small cell lung cancer. Using immunoSEQ multiplex PCR, the repertoire was profiled, and TCRdb retains in-frame clones only, with some absent. The sample records approximately 140,000 clones, 89% being singletons. Sequenced material: peripheral blood, taken before any cancer treatment. These TCRs come from a female donor older than 55 with stage I lung adenocarcinoma. Both conserved end residues are part of each CDR3. Size tells how often a clone was seen (once, few, many) or the class of an expanded clone, and some rows leave it out.

cdr3_aa	v_call	clone_size	j_call
CASRKGGVNTEAFF	TRBV5-4	-	TRBJ1-1
CASSPNANEKLFF	TRBV18	once	TRBJ1-4
CASSSLLTEAFF	TRBV7-9	-	TRBJ1-1
CASTNGETQYF	TRBV2	once	TRBJ2-5
CAWSEAPLAGRGDEQFF	TRBV30	-	TRBJ2-1
CASSEYREDTQYF	TRBV2	once	TRBJ2-3
CASSALPYGYTF	TRBV27	-	TRBJ1-2
CASSEATAIYSGANVLTF	TRBV6-1	-	TRBJ2-6
CASGDARYEQYF	TRBV18	once	TRBJ2-7
CASSQGPSSYEQYF	TRBV7-3	many	TRBJ2-7
CASRRSKQFF	TRBV23-1	-	TRBJ2-1
CASSLAGGTGIYEQYF	TRBV5-1	-	TRBJ2-7
CASSHADGTDTQYF	TRBV9	-	TRBJ2-3
CASREHRGYNTEAFF	TRBV25-1	-	TRBJ1-1
CASSRQGGEEKLFF	TRBV7-9	-	TRBJ1-4
CASREYEQYF	TRBV6-1	-	TRBJ2-7
CASSYLAGVSYEQYF	TRBV6-5	-	TRBJ2-7
CASSLPASGSSFYNEQFF	TRBV28	-	TRBJ2-1
CASTSTRNYGYTF	TRBV6-5	few	TRBJ1-2
CAWSVALNTEAFF	TRBV30	-	TRBJ1-1
CASSWLAGEINNEQFF	TRBV5-1	-	TRBJ2-1
CASRGQGWNTEAFF	TRBV6-5	many	TRBJ1-1
CASSLGGENQPQHF	TRBV5-1	-	TRBJ1-5
CASRDAYTEAFF	TRBV28	-	TRBJ1-1
CASSESSSGGSYNEQFF	TRBV25-1	-	TRBJ2-1
CASSISGRTFTDTQYF	TRBV19	-	TRBJ2-3
CASRRESYEQYF	TRBV27	-	TRBJ2-7
CASSAMWETQYF	TRBV7-8	once	TRBJ2-5
CASSSRPTDEQYF	TRBV13	-	TRBJ2-7